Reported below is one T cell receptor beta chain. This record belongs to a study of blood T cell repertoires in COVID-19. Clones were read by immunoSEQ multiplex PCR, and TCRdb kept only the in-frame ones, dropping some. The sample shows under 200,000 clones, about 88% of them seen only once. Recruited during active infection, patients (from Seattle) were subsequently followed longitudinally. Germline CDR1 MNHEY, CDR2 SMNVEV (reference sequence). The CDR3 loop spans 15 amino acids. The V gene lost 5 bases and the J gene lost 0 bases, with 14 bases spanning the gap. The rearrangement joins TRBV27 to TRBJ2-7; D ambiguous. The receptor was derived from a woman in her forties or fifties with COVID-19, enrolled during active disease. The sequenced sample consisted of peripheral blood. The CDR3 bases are TGTGCCAGCAGTCCCTCGGAGCAGCTCTCCTACGAGCAGTACTTC. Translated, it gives CASSPSEQLSYEQYF.